These 22 T cell receptor beta chains originate from one sample sequenced in a study of response to subunit inactivated influenza vaccine. TCRdb reanalysed the RT-PCR reads using MiXCR and keeps one entry per CDR3 protein. In the table there are about 700,000 distinct CDR3 sequences, approximately 15% of which are singletons. The starting material was PBMCs from blood, obtained 14 to 15 days before vaccination. The receptors were sampled from a man in his forties or fifties who received an inactivated influenza vaccine.

The chain links TRBV20-1 to TRBJ2-7; 7 positions agree with TRBD2. The CDR3 consists of 15 residues. In germline, CDR1 is DFQATT, CDR2 SNEGSKA (reference sequence). Unmatched junction bases numbered 10, after V lost 0 bases and J lost 5 bases. CDR3 DNA sequence: TGCAGTGCTAGAGATGATAGGCGGGAGTCGGACGAGCAGTACTTC. Residues: CSARDDRRESDEQYF.

J is TRBJ2-7 and V is TRBV10-2, with a possible D match to TRBD1 (5 bases). The CDR3 totals 14 residues. Trimming removed 6 bases from V and 0 bases from J, with 12 bases in between. Germline lookup yields CDR1 WSHSY and CDR2 SAAADI. The CDR3 nucleotides read TGCGCCAGCAGAAGACTCGACAGCTCCTACGAGCAGTACTTC. Translation: CASRRLDSSYEQYF.

The rearrangement joins TRBV25-1 to TRBJ2-7; 9 bases fit TRBD2. J gave up 7 bases and V 8 bases, and 12 bases lay outside the gene matches. The CDR3 is 14 residues long. Germline V gives CDR1 MGHDK, CDR2 SYGVNS. As DNA, the CDR3 is TGTGCCAGCGGGGCGGGGGGGGATTTGAGGGAGCAGTACTTC. This codes for CASGAGGDLREQYF.

This chain uses TRBV3-1 with TRBJ2-4; 9 bases match TRBD1. The V and J ends lost 5 bases and 7 bases, in that order; junction bases with no gene match: 12. The V gene's germline CDR1 is LGHDT and CDR2 YNNKEL (reference sequence). There are 16 residues in the CDR3. This CDR3 reads CASSKRTGTGRNIQYF. CDR3 nucleotide sequence: TGTGCCAGCAGCAAAAGAACCGGGACAGGGAGGAACATTCAGTACTTC. Based on the CDR3 plus reference TRBV3-1 and TRBJ2-4, the full variable domain is DTAVSQTPKYLVTQMGNDKSIKCEQNLGHDTMYWYKQDSKKFLKIMFSYNNKELIINETVPNRFSPKSPDKAHLNLHINSLELGDSAVYFCASSKRTGTGRNIQYFGAGTRLSVL.

This clonotype showed up many times. J is TRBJ2-2 and V is TRBV12-3 or TRBV12-4; the match to TRBD2 covers 13 bases. The CDR3 extends over 16 amino acids. Unmatched junction bases numbered 8, after V lost 5 bases and J lost 8 bases. In DNA, the CDR3 is TGTGCCAGCAGTCCTCGGACTAGCGGGAGTGGTGGGGAGCTGTTTTTT. It specifies CASSPRTSGSGGELFF.

This clonotype was found a few times. This chain links TRBV28 with TRBJ1-6, with D hard to call. This CDR3 contains 12 residues. The V end lost 5 bases, the J end lost 11 bases, and 10 bases lay between the germline ends. Germline V CDR1 and CDR2: MDHEN, SYDVKM. The CDR3 DNA reads TGTGCCAGCAGTCTCAGTCAGGCACCCCTCCACTTT. Its protein is CASSLSQAPLHF.

This clonotype was picked up a small number of times. The rearrangement joins TRBV6-1 to TRBJ2-5; TRBD1 is a possible D gene (5 bases). The CDR3 loop spans 12 amino acids. Trimming took off 6 bases at V and 5 bases at J, with 10 bases between the two ends. The V gene's germline CDR1 is MNHNS and CDR2 SASEGT. This CDR3 is CASRQGLETQYF. In DNA, the CDR3 is TGTGCCAGCAGGCAGGGCCTCGAGACCCAGTACTTC.

This clonotype has a single count. The J gene is TRBJ2-5, the V gene TRBV11-2, with D perhaps TRBD1 (5 bases). Germline CDR1 reads SGHAT; CDR2 reads FQNNGV. Trimming pared 5 bases from V and 2 bases from J, leaving 12 bases between. The CDR3 extends over 14 amino acids. The CDR3 here is CASSLQATQETQYF. The CDR3 DNA sequence: TGTGCCAGCAGCCTACAGGCGACACAAGAGACCCAGTACTTC.

This clonotype was seen ten or more times. The J gene is TRBJ2-5, the V gene TRBV7-2; 10 bases map to TRBD2. The germline V gene encodes CDR1 SGHTA and CDR2 FQGNSA. The CDR3 sequence is 14 residues long. The junction had 3 bases not matched to a gene; V was cut back by 2 bases and J by 6 bases. Written as DNA, the CDR3 is TGTGCCAGCAGCTTAAGCGGGGGGGCCCAGACCCAGTACTTC. It codes for CASSLSGGAQTQYF.

This clonotype was picked up many times. The chain uses TRBV20-1 and TRBJ1-5; 8 nucleotides line up with TRBD1. Germline V CDR1 and CDR2: DFQATT, SNEGSKA (reference sequence). The CDR3 has 15 amino acids. V shed 2 bases, J shed 6 bases, and the junction held 9 bases outside the gene matches. CDR3 DNA: TGCAGTGCTAGATCTGGACAGGGTGGTAGTCAGCCCCAGCATTTT. As protein: CSARSGQGGSQPQHF.

In its sample, this clonotype was seen a few times. The gene calls are TRBV3-1 and TRBJ1-2; D unresolved. Germline CDR1 is LGHDT and CDR2 is YNNKEL (reference sequence). The ends were cut back, 1 base at V and 3 bases at J, with 6 bases in the middle. The CDR3 loop spans 13 amino acids. The CDR3 here is CASSQVVHYGYTF. The CDR3 coding sequence is TGTGCCAGCAGCCAAGTTGTGCACTATGGCTACACCTTC.

This chain links TRBV28 with TRBJ2-7; the D is unclear. Trimming left V 4 bases short and J 6 bases short, with 10 bases between. This CDR3 has 12 amino acids. Germline lookup yields CDR1 MDHEN and CDR2 SYDVKM. The CDR3 region has the DNA TGTGCCAGCAGTTACGAGTGGACCGAGCAGTACTTC. It translates to CASSYEWTEQYF.

V is TRBV29-1 and J is TRBJ2-2, with 8 bases that match TRBD1. In germline, CDR1 is SQVTM, CDR2 ANQGSEA. The CDR3 loop spans 15 amino acids. Losses at the gene ends were 2 bases for V and 5 bases for J; bases not matched to a gene: 7. The CDR3 loop reads CSVEMGRGHTGELFF. CDR3 DNA sequence: TGCAGCGTTGAAATGGGCAGGGGGCATACCGGGGAGCTGTTTTTT.

Turning to this clonotype: A single base separates this from a much larger clone, so it may be a read error. V gene TRBV7-9 combines with J gene TRBJ2-3, with 10 bases matching TRBD1. Germline V CDR1 and CDR2: SEHNR, FQNEAQ (reference sequence). The V gene end was trimmed by 5 bases and the J gene end by 1 base; junction bases not matched to a gene: 3. The CDR3 covers 15 residues. CDR3 DNA sequence: TGTGCCAGCAGCGGGACAGGGGCAGGCACAGATACGCAGTATTTT. Residues: CASSGTGAGTDTQYF. Looking up the rest from reference TRBV7-9 and TRBJ2-3 gives the full variable domain: DTGVSQNPRHKITKRGQNVTFRCDPISEHNRLYWYRQTLGQGPEFLTYFQNEAQLEKSRLLSDRFSAERPKGSFSTLEIQRTEQGDSAMYLCASSGTGAGTDTQYFGPGTRLTVL.

This chain links TRBV30 with TRBJ2-3; no clear D gene. CDR3 length equals 15 residues. Germline values: CDR1 GTSNPN, CDR2 SVGIG (reference sequence). V shed 2 bases and J shed 2 bases, with 14 bases lying between them. The CDR3 region is CAWSPGLLNTDTQYF. Here the CDR3 DNA reads TGTGCCTGGAGTCCGGGCCTCCTGAACACAGATACGCAGTATTTT.

This CDR3 is CASSQDLGLAASTDTQYF. DNA for the CDR3: TGTGCCAGCAGCCAAGATCTGGGACTAGCGGCTAGCACAGATACGCAGTATTTT. The chain is built from TRBV14 and TRBJ2-3; 11 bases are shared with TRBD2. CDR3 length: 18 amino acids. The J segment lost 0 bases and the V segment lost 0 bases, leaving 5 bases of the junction unmatched. From germline, CDR1 is SGHDN and CDR2 FVKESK.

This clonotype was observed a few times. The chain uses TRBV3-1 and TRBJ2-1; D is unresolved. The CDR3 runs to 14 residues. Germline V lookup: CDR1 LGHDT, CDR2 YNNKEL (reference sequence). Between the trimmed V and J ends, which lost 5 bases and 5 bases, there was a span of 13 bases. For the CDR3, the DNA is TGTGCCAGCAGCGACCCGCCGCCCCACAATGAGCAGTTCTTC. This sequence encodes CASSDPPPHNEQFF.

This clonotype occurred a few times. J is TRBJ1-3 and V is TRBV12-3 or TRBV12-4; D gene unclear. With 3 bases removed from V and 6 bases from J, the gap between germline ends came to 9 bases. The CDR3 is 13 amino acids. CDR3 residues: CASSFDGTNTIYF. In DNA form, the CDR3 reads TGTGCCAGCAGTTTCGACGGTACAAACACCATATATTTT.

This clonotype was seen only a few times. The chain links TRBV18 to TRBJ1-1; the D is unclear. The CDR3 totals 12 residues. Germline-derived CDR1 and CDR2 are KGHSH and LQKENI. The V end lost 3 bases, the J end lost 4 bases, and 6 bases lay between the germline ends. The DNA for the CDR3 is TGTGCCAGCTCACCGTCTGTCACTGAAGCTTTCTTT. Translating gives CASSPSVTEAFF.

This clonotype appeared a few times. The rearrangement links TRBV6-2 or TRBV6-3 to TRBJ2-7; D gene unclear. The V end was cut by 5 bases, the J end by 1 base, with 12 bases between. The CDR3 spans 14 residues. Germline CDR1 MNHEY, CDR2 SVGEGT. CDR3 region: CASSLNPSSYEQYF. Here the CDR3 DNA reads TGTGCCAGCAGTCTTAATCCATCGTCCTACGAGCAGTACTTC.

This clonotype was counted a few times. The chain combines TRBV28 with TRBJ1-5; tentative D call: TRBD1 (6 bases). Germline CDR1 and CDR2: MDHEN and SYDVKM. The CDR3 contains 14 residues. Trimming cost V 6 bases and J 3 bases, with 12 bases left between them. CDR3 DNA sequence: TGTGCCAGCAGAGGACCAGGGGTCAATCAGCCCCAGCATTTT. Residues: CASRGPGVNQPQHF. The complete variable domain, with remaining parts taken from reference TRBV28 and TRBJ1-5, reads DVKVTQSSRYLVKRTGEKVFLECVQDMDHENMFWYRQDPGLGLRLIYFSYDVKMKEKGDIPEGYSVSREKKERFSLILESASTNQTSMYLCASRGPGVNQPQHFGDGTRLSIL.

This clonotype was recorded at least ten times. The chain couples TRBV7-9 to TRBJ1-3; D is perhaps TRBD1 (5 bases). This CDR3 contains 14 residues. Between the trimmed V and J ends, which lost 6 bases and 4 bases, there was a span of 13 bases. Germline CDR1 is SEHNR and CDR2 is FQNEAQ (reference sequence). The CDR3 DNA follows: TGTGCCAGCAGTACGGGGACGGCCGGAAACACCATATATTTT. It yields the protein CASSTGTAGNTIYF.